These T cell receptor beta chains were read from a single sample in a study of T cells after yellow fever vaccination. MiXCR was run by TCRdb on the 5' RACE reads, yielding one entry per CDR3 protein. The sample has about 73,000 distinct CDR3 sequences; 7.5% to 8% are singletons. Sequencing used CD8+ T cells sorted from PBMCs, obtained on the day of the yellow fever booster vaccination. The receptors here all came from a man aged 25-45 years who received the YFV17D yellow fever vaccine. CDR3s include the opening cysteine and the closing phenylalanine or tryptophan. Fields, in order: D gene, clone size, J gene, V gene, CDR3 protein, CDR3 DNA. The D gene is left open where the match is weak. Where a row states a size, it is once, few, many or the class of an expanded clone; other rows omit it.

>.|few|TRBJ2-1|TRBV5-4
CASSLGTTNEQFF
TGTGCCAGCAGCTTAGGGACCACCAATGAGCAGTTCTTC
>.|.|TRBJ1-1|TRBV29-1
CSVGGGNEAFF
TGCAGCGTCGGGGGGGGTAATGAAGCTTTCTTT
>.|few|TRBJ2-7|TRBV15
CATSRDSGGEQYF
TGTGCCACCAGCAGAGATTCCGGAGGCGAGCAGTACTTC
>TRBD2|many|TRBJ2-7|TRBV7-2
CASSLGGGGKYEQYF
TGTGCCAGCAGCCTTGGGGGGGGTGGGAAGTACGAGCAGTACTTC
>TRBD1|few|TRBJ2-6|TRBV29-1
CSVPLGQGATGANVLTF
TGCAGCGTTCCACTGGGACAGGGGGCTACTGGGGCCAACGTCCTGACTTTC
>TRBD1|.|TRBJ2-7|TRBV4-2
CASSQDGGTGSYEQYF
TGTGCCAGCAGCCAAGATGGCGGGACAGGGAGTTACGAGCAGTACTTC
>.|few|TRBJ2-2|TRBV14
CASSHESTGELFF
TGTGCCAGCAGTCACGAATCGACCGGGGAGCTGTTTTTT
>TRBD2|.|TRBJ2-7|TRBV20-1
CSASDVAGPDSYEQYF
TGCAGTGCTAGCGACGTAGCGGGGCCCGACTCCTACGAGCAGTACTTC
>TRBD2|few|TRBJ2-7|TRBV5-1
CASSQGLAVSYEQYF
TGCGCCAGCAGCCAAGGACTAGCGGTCTCCTACGAGCAGTACTTC
>.|.|TRBJ1-2|TRBV5-5
CAISHGTGDYGYTF
TGTGCCATCAGCCACGGGACGGGGGACTATGGCTACACCTTC
>TRBD1|.|TRBJ1-1|TRBV28
CASSFSGGDTEAFF
TGTGCCAGCAGTTTTTCAGGGGGTGACACTGAAGCTTTCTTT
>.|many|TRBJ1-5|TRBV7-2
CASSLATGNQPQHF
TGTGCCAGCAGCTTAGCGACCGGGAATCAGCCCCAGCATTTT
>.|many|TRBJ1-4|TRBV28
CASSRKPGWEKLFF
TGTGCCAGCAGCCGTAAACCCGGTTGGGAAAAACTGTTTTTT
>TRBD1|many|TRBJ1-4|TRBV10-2
CASSGTGWHEKLFF
TGCGCCAGCAGTGGGACAGGGTGGCACGAAAAACTGTTTTTT
>.|.|TRBJ1-1|TRBV27
CASSLNGGGGTEAFF
TGTGCCAGCAGCCTTAATGGAGGGGGAGGCACTGAAGCTTTCTTT
>.|.|TRBJ2-6|TRBV15
CATSRDSSLFGANVLTF
TGTGCCACCAGCAGGGACAGTTCCCTTTTTGGGGCCAACGTCCTGACTTTC